One TCR beta chain is described in this entry. This clonotype was seen at least ten times. The target of this receptor is not known. The junction does not match germline at one end; this may be a read error. The TCR beta CDR3 regions were amplified from RNA transcripts. For the first round of RT-PCR on the TCR CDR3, the HTBI primer set was used together with the Qiagen OneStep RT-PCR kit. Libraries were constructed in a second round of multiplex PCR, after which size selection and purification were carried out. The libraries were sequenced on an Illumina HiSeq2000 using paired-end 100 bp reads. On the authors' methods: SOAPnuke was used to process the raw data, removing reads that contained adapters or uncalled bases, had a mean Phred below 15, or lacked an exact match to the constant primer or identifier. COPE v1.2.5 was used to merge the high-quality paired reads, and each unique nucleotide sequence was defined as a clonotype. MiTCR v1.1 was used to align the clonotypes against IMGT TRBV, TRBD and TRBJ reference segments. Analysis was restricted to V-J combinations with a frequency above 0.0001, which covered about 99% of repertoires. A TCS score was defined as the ratio of F50 (clonal expansion) to E x V (chaos), with BLOSUM62-based TCRdist applied between CDR3 peptides within each V-J. Welch's t-statistics and random forest reduced fewer than 600 V-J features to about 12, which were used in a naive Bayes classifier (R e1071). TCRdb's own reprocessing of the public reads used fastp at Q25 and MiXCR and kept productive beta chains. Every CDR3 protein is listed once, alongside the most common genes and DNA of its rows. TCRdb assigned the V and J calls; the authors' analysis was not used. For this sample the table gives some 370,000 distinct CDR3 sequences, of which about 17% were detected only once. The biggest ten clones account for approximately 30% of the sample.

These data originate in a study of T cells in Graves' hyperthyroidism and ophthalmopathy (dated by TCRdb to between 2018 and 2021). General notes on the study: Peripheral blood samples were taken at initial diagnosis, before any treatment was given. TCR V-J signatures able to tell the groups apart were searched for in a discovery cohort of approximately 95 patients, of whom approximately 40 had Graves' ophthalmopathy and 55 to 65 had stable Graves' hyperthyroidism. Whether ophthalmopathy could be predicted prospectively was tested in an independent validation cohort made up of some 20 hyperthyroidism patients plus 17 patients who later progressed to ophthalmopathy. For training and testing, the 100 or so patients in the discovery cohort were randomly divided in a 7:3 ratio. Thyroid tissue and blood T-cell repertoires from six Graves' hyperthyroidism patients were also compared in the study. Following sampling, methimazole starting at 30 mg daily was given to hyperthyroidism patients, and high-dose intravenous methylprednisolone was given to ophthalmopathy patients. According to the paper, TCR Vbeta CDR3 sequencing was carried out on some 130 peripheral blood samples, which came from 40 to 45 ophthalmopathy, around 75 hyperthyroidism and roughly 17 progressor patients.

Hyperthyroidism patients were newly diagnosed, with disease duration under 2 months, and aged 18 to 65 years. Exclusion was applied to patients with uncontrolled infections, other autoimmune diseases, pregnancy or lactation. Diagnoses relied on clinical symptoms, serum thyroxine and TRAb, thyroid ultrasound and orbital computed tomography. Blood from progressor patients was drawn when they were first diagnosed with hyperthyroidism, before any ophthalmopathy symptoms appeared. PBMCs were separated from approximately 10 ml of fresh peripheral blood using Ficoll-Paque density gradient centrifugation. Progressor patients were first diagnosed with Graves' hyperthyroidism and then developed ophthalmopathy during follow-up. Trizol reagent was used to extract total RNA, and RNA quality was then checked on an Agilent 2100 Bioanalyzer. The CDR3 sequence holds 16 residues, the cysteine and phenylalanine included. The retained sequence is limited to the CDR3, 48 bases, with the frame set at the first base. According to the germline V gene, CDR1 reads SGHRS and CDR2 reads YFSETQ.

Summary of the overall study and its limitations: Blood samples also contained most of the expanded thyroid clonotypes (frequency above 0.001), which suggests that blood repertoires may reflect thyroid immune responses. Sample size was not statistically predetermined, and blinding of investigators to group allocation was not performed. In validation, the model predicted progression to ophthalmopathy a median of approximately 6.3 months before onset, with about 71% sensitivity and 72.22% specificity. Ophthalmopathy was separated from stable hyperthyroidism by a 13 V-J signature model, with approximately 89% sensitivity and roughly 81% specificity obtained in cross-validation and 80%/75% obtained in testing.

The sequencing input was blood. The receptor comes from a woman in her twenties or thirties with Graves' hyperthyroidism that later progressed to Graves' ophthalmopathy. This chain is built from TRBV5-1 and TRBJ1-1, with no reliable assignment of the D segment. The DNA sequence reads TGCGCCAGCATCTTGGCGTATGATATTGGCAACACTGAAGCTTTCTTT. This codes for CASILAYDIGNTEAFF. With the rest looked up from the reference TRBV5-1 and TRBJ1-1 genes rather than sequenced, the full variable domain is KAGVTQTPRYLIKTRGQQVTLSCSPISGHRSVSWYQQTPGQGLQFLFEYFSETQRNKGNFPGRFSGRQFSNSRSEMNVSTLELGDSALYLCASILAYDIGNTEAFFGQGTRLTVV.